This T cell receptor beta chain is from a study of beta chain features in type 1 diabetes. At the level of the study: Patients looked much like healthy donors when it came to age, gender and cell yields. Broader study findings: All four CD4+ subsets of Type 1 diabetes patients contained TCRB CDR3s that were moderately but significantly shorter.

The authors reverse transcribed all of the isolated RNA, so sequencing captured expressed TCRB transcripts. The data were produced by immunoSEQ multiplex PCR, yet TCRdb's version contains in-frame clones alone and is incomplete. The sample includes around 160,000 clones, just over 8% of them seen just once. This CDR3 contains 16 residues. Germline trimming cut 0 bases from V and 1 base from J; bases unmatched to any gene: 1. Germline CDR1 and CDR2: SGHTA and FQGNSA. To note about this clone: Its antigen remains unknown.

Input material: central memory CD4+ T cells from blood. This sequence joins TRBV7-2 and TRBJ2-2, with TRBD2 matching over 8 bases. The source is a woman between 18 and 29 years old with type 1 diabetes. The CDR3 is CASSLAGGVNTGELFF. The CDR3 DNA reads TGTGCCAGCAGCTTAGCCGGGGGGGTGAACACCGGGGAGCTGTTTTTT.